This passage covers 10 T cell receptor beta chains from one sample sequenced in a study of shared clonotypes between healthy human individuals. Repertoires were generated with immunoSEQ multiplex PCR, while TCRdb's copy carries only in-frame clones and drops some. Of fewer than 600,000 clones listed, 79% are singletons. The sample comprised PBMCs. Every receptor here comes from a middle-aged woman in good health. Some clones in this sample may be carry-over from other donors' samples.

This chain connects TRBV11-2 to TRBJ1-2, with D possibly matching TRBD1 (5 bases). Germline-derived CDR1 and CDR2 are SGHAT and FQNNGV. The CDR3 totals 15 residues. V lost 5 bases to trimming and J lost 5 bases, with 18 bases between them. The CDR3 loop reads CASSPTGLNNYGYTF. CDR3 nucleotides: TGTGCCAGCAGCCCGACGGGACTTAACAATTATGGCTACACCTTC.

V and J are TRBV5-1 and TRBJ2-5; perhaps D is TRBD1 or TRBD2 (6 bases each). The V gene's germline CDR1 is SGHRS and CDR2 YFSETQ. This CDR3 contains 14 residues. V was pared by 0 bases and J by 6 bases, with 12 bases between. The CDR3 spells CASSLGGALQTQYF. CDR3 in DNA: TGCGCCAGCAGCTTGGGGGGGGCCCTACAGACCCAGTACTTC. The full variable domain, with the rest looked up from reference TRBV5-1 and TRBJ2-5, is KAGVTQTPRYLIKTRGQQVTLSCSPISGHRSVSWYQQTPGQGLQFLFEYFSETQRNKGNFPGRFSGRQFSNSRSEMNVSTLELGDSALYLCASSLGGALQTQYFGPGTRLLVL.

The V call is TRBV11-2, the J call TRBJ2-1; 10 bases are shared with TRBD2. The germline CDR1 and CDR2 sequences are SGHAT and FQNNGV. With V trimmed by 5 bases and J by 0 bases, 10 bases remained unmatched. This CDR3 has 18 residues. This CDR3 reads CASSREPSGSRSYNEQFF. For the CDR3, the DNA is TGTGCCAGCAGCCGAGAACCTAGCGGGAGCCGCTCCTACAATGAGCAGTTCTTC.

This chain joins TRBV19 and TRBJ2-2, with TRBD1 identical over 8 bases. This CDR3 is built from 16 residues. Germline CDR1 is LNHDA and CDR2 is SQIVND (reference sequence). V shed 5 bases, J shed 1 base, and the junction held 6 bases outside the gene matches. The DNA of the CDR3 is TGTGCCAGTAGTTCCCCCGGGACAGGGAACACCGGGGAGCTGTTTTTT. Translated, it gives CASSSPGTGNTGELFF.

The rearrangement links TRBV7-3 to TRBJ2-6; possibly TRBD1 for D (7 bases). The V end lost 2 bases, the J end lost 0 bases, and 11 bases lay between the germline ends. The CDR3 contains 17 residues. Germline V gene lookup returns CDR1 SGHTA and CDR2 FQGTGA. The CDR3 here is CASSLAGGISGANVLTF. CDR3 in DNA: TGTGCCAGCAGCTTAGCAGGGGGGATCTCTGGGGCCAACGTCCTGACTTTC.

The chain carries TRBV7-9 and TRBJ2-7, with 7 bases that match TRBD2. Germline V gene sequence: CDR1 SEHNR, CDR2 FQNEAQ (reference sequence). Trimming cost V 2 bases and J 4 bases; bases outside gene matches: 8. CDR3 length: 15 residues. The CDR3 nucleotides read TGTGCCAGCAGCTTAAGCGGGACCCCTAGTTACGAGCAGTACTTC. This codes for CASSLSGTPSYEQYF.

J is TRBJ2-5 and V is TRBV5-6; D is undetermined. Judging by the DNA end, TRBJ2-7 fits better; the J call may be wrong. The CDR3 runs 15 residues. Germline assignment: CDR1 SGHDT and CDR2 YYEEEE. The CDR3 DNA reads TGTGCCAGCAGCTTGTTTAAACTTGTCTCCTACGAGCAGTACTTC. Protein: CASSLFKLVSYEQYF.

This rearrangement joins TRBV29-1 to TRBJ2-7; TRBD1 matches at 7 bases. CDR1 is SQVTM, CDR2 ANQGSEA, per germline. V trimming: 0 bases; J trimming: 2 bases; junction bases outside the gene matches: 4. The CDR3 has 14 amino acids. This CDR3 reads CSVEETGNAYEQYF. Here the CDR3 DNA reads TGCAGCGTTGAAGAGACAGGGAATGCCTACGAGCAGTACTTC.

This sequence joins TRBV7-9 and TRBJ2-5, with TRBD2 identical over 7 bases. The CDR3 extends over 13 amino acids. Germline loops: CDR1 SEHNR, CDR2 FQNEAQ (reference sequence). V gave up 10 bases and J gave up 5 bases; unmatched junction bases: 10. The CDR3 nucleotides read TGTGCCACTGGGGAGGGGACGGTGGAGACCCAGTACTTC. Protein product: CATGEGTVETQYF.

The chain couples TRBV19 to TRBJ2-5; 7 nucleotides agree with TRBD1. V trimming: 3 bases; J trimming: 1 base; junction bases outside the gene matches: 2. The germline V gene has CDR1 LNHDA and CDR2 SQIVND (reference sequence). The CDR3 totals 14 residues. This CDR3 is CASSMGQIQETQYF. DNA for the CDR3: TGTGCCAGTAGTATGGGACAGATCCAAGAGACCCAGTACTTC. The full variable domain, with the rest looked up from reference TRBV19 and TRBJ2-5, is DGGITQSPKYLFRKEGQNVTLSCEQNLNHDAMYWYRQDPGQGLRLIYYSQIVNDFQKGDIAEGYSVSREKKESFPLTVTSAQKNPTAFYLCASSMGQIQETQYFGPGTRLLVL.